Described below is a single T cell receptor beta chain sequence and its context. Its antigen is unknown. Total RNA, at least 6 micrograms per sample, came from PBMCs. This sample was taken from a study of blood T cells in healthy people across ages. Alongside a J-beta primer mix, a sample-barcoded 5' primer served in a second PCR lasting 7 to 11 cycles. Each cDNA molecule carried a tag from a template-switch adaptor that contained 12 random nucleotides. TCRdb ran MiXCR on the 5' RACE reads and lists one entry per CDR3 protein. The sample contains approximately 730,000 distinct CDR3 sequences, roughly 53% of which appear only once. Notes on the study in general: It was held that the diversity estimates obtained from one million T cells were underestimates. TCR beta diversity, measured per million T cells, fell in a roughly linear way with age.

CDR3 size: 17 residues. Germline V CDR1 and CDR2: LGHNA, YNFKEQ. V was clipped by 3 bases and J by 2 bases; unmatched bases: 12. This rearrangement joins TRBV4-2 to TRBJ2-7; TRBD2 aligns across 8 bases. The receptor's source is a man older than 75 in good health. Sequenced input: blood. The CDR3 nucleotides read TGTGCCAGCAGCCAGGAAACCCCTCCTAGCGGGCCCTACGAGCAGTACTTC. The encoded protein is CASSQETPPSGPYEQYF.